Listed here are 7 T cell receptor beta chains from one sample, sequenced in a study of cytomegalovirus exposure and HLA in healthy donors. It was with 60 Vbeta and 13 Jbeta primers that the PCR ran. Assay used: immunoSEQ multiplex PCR; TCRdb lists only in-frame clones, some missing. Of 200,000 to 250,000 clones in the sample, 85% to 90% were seen once. Specimen: PBMCs. The receptors shown here come from a woman between 18 and 30 years old in good health and CMV-seronegative.

This chain joins TRBV7-2 and TRBJ1-4; D is undetermined. V was cut by 6 bases and J by 0 bases, with 11 bases left in between. The CDR3 is made up of 15 amino acids. Germline assignment: CDR1 SGHTA and CDR2 FQGNSA. CDR3 in DNA: TGTGCCAGCAGTTACGGGAGTACAACTAATGAAAAACTGTTTTTT. Translated: CASSYGSTTNEKLFF.

The chain carries TRBV6-5 and TRBJ1-2; 7 positions match TRBD1. From germline, CDR1 is MNHEY and CDR2 SVGAGI. V shed 9 bases, J shed 5 bases, and the junction held 9 bases outside the gene matches. This CDR3 is 13 amino acids long. CDR3 in amino acids: CASFGTAVYGYTF. Here the CDR3 DNA reads TGTGCCAGTTTCGGGACAGCAGTATATGGCTACACCTTC.

This clone appeared a single time. This chain connects TRBV19 to TRBJ2-1, with 7 bases that match TRBD2. The V segment lost 4 bases and the J segment 5 bases; nucleotides outside the gene matches: 5. Germline V gene lookup returns CDR1 LNHDA and CDR2 SQIVND (reference sequence). The CDR3 is made up of 14 amino acids. The CDR3 loop is CASSRREYNNEQFF. CDR3 coding DNA: TGTGCCAGTAGTAGGCGGGAGTATAACAATGAGCAGTTCTTC.

The chain joins TRBV21-1 to TRBJ2-7; the table's D call, TRBD1, has no DNA check behind it. TRBV21-1 is termed a pseudogene. The CDR3 extends over 16 amino acids. The CDR3 DNA reads TGTGCCAGCAGCAAAGATGGGGGACAGGTCTCCTACGAGCAGTACTTC. It is translated as CASSKDGGQVSYEQYF.

V is TRBV11-1 and J is TRBJ2-1; 9 bases agree with TRBD2. Losses at the gene ends were 2 bases for V and 1 base for J; bases not matched to a gene: 3. Germline V CDR1 and CDR2: SGHAT, FQDESV (reference sequence). The CDR3 consists of 16 residues. DNA of the CDR3: TGTGCCAGCAGCTTAAGGCTAGCGGGATCCTACAATGAGCAGTTCTTC. Translating it yields CASSLRLAGSYNEQFF.

V and J are TRBV5-1 and TRBJ1-2, with 7 bases matching TRBD1. CDR1 is SGHRS and CDR2 is YFSETQ in the germline V gene. The CDR3 is 14 amino acids. Trimming took 4 bases from V and 4 from J; bases not matched to a gene: 7. The CDR3 nucleotides read TGCGCCAGCAGCCCACCCGGGACAGCCTATGGCTACACCTTC. It yields the protein CASSPPGTAYGYTF.

The count of this clone is one. The rearrangement joins TRBV7-2 to TRBJ1-1, with TRBD1 identical over 8 bases. V lost 6 bases, J lost 5 bases, and 8 bases stayed unmatched. The CDR3 covers 14 residues. CDR1 and CDR2 from the germline V gene are SGHTA and FQGNSA. As DNA, the CDR3 is TGTGCCAGCAGACCGGACAGGGTCTCGACTGAAGCTTTCTTT. This translates into CASRPDRVSTEAFF.